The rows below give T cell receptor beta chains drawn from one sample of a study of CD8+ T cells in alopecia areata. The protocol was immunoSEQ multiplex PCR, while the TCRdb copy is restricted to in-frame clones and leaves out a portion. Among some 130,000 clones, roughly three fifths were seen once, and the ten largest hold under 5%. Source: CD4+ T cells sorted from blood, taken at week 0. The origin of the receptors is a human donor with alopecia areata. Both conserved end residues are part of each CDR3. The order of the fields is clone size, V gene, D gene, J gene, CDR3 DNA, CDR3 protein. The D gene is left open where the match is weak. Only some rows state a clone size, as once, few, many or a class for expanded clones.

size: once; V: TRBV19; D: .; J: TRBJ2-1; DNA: TGTGCCAGTAGTATAGAGTCCGCTCTCCTAGGGGGCAATGAGCAGTTCTTC; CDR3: CASSIESALLGGNEQFF
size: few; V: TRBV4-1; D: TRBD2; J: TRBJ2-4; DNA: TGCGCCAGCAGCTACGGACTAGCGGTCGCCAAAAACATTCAGTACTTC; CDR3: CASSYGLAVAKNIQYF
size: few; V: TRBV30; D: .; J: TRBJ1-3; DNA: TGTGCCTGGAGTGCAGGTGACTCTGGAAACACCATATATTTT; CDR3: CAWSAGDSGNTIYF
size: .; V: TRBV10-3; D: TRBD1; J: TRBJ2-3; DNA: TGTGCCATCAGTGGGGGGACAGGGGAAGTAGTTACGCAGTATTTT; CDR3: CAISGGTGEVVTQYF
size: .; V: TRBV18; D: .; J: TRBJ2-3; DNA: TGTGCCAGCTCACCACCGCTGGGGCAGACAGATACGCAGTATTTT; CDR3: CASSPPLGQTDTQYF
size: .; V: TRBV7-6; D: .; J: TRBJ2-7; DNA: TGTGCCAGCAGCCCAGGGGGAGGGATCCACGAGCAGTACTTC; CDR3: CASSPGGGIHEQYF
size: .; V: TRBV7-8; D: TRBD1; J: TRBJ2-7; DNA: TGTGCCAGCAGCCTAATTTACCGGGACAGGGCGTACGAGCAGTACTTC; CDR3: CASSLIYRDRAYEQYF
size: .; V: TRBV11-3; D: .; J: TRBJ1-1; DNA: TGTGCCAGCAGCTTAGGAGTAGGAGTGGAAGCTTTCTTT; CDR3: CASSLGVGVEAFF
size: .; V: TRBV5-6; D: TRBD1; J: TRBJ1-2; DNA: TGTGCCAGCAGCCTCTCGCCGGGACAGGGCTTAAATGGCTACACCTTC; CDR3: CASSLSPGQGLNGYTF
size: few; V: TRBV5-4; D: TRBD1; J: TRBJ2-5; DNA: TGTGCCAGCAGTTCCGGGACAGGGTTGTTAGAAGAGACCCAGTACTTC; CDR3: CASSSGTGLLEETQYF
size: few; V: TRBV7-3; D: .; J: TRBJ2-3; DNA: TGTGCCAGCAGCAAAGCGACTAGCACAGATACGCAGTATTTT; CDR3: CASSKATSTDTQYF
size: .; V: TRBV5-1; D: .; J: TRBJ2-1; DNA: TGCGCCAGCAGCTTCGGGGCGGGGACGGGCTACAATGAGCAGTTCTTC; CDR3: CASSFGAGTGYNEQFF
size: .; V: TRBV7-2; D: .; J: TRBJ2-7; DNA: TGTGCCAGCAGCTTAGGGGCGGGAAGCTCCTACGAGCAGTACTTC; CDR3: CASSLGAGSSYEQYF
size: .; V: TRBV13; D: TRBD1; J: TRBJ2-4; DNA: TGTGCCAGCAGCCAAGGGACAGGGGGCGCCAAAAACATTCAGTACTTC; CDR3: CASSQGTGGAKNIQYF
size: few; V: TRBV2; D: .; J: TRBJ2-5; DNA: TGTGCCAGCAAGTCCCAAGAGACCCAGTACTTC; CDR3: CASKSQETQYF
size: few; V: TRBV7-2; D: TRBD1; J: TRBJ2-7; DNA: TGTGCCAGCAGCCGAATGGGACAGGCGGTTTACGAGCAGTACTTC; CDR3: CASSRMGQAVYEQYF
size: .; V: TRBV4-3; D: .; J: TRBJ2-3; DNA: TGCGCCAGCAGCCAACGACCTTGGACAGATACGCAGTATTTT; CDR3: CASSQRPWTDTQYF
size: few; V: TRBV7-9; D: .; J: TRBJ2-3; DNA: TGTGCCAGCAGCTTAGAGGGCTCAGGGACTGGATTTTCCTATACGCAGTATTTT; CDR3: CASSLEGSGTGFSYTQYF
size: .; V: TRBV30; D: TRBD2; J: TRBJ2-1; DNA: TGTGCCTGGAGCCGGACTAGCGGGCTTTACAATGAGCAGTTCTTC; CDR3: CAWSRTSGLYNEQFF
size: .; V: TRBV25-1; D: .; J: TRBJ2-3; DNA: TGTGCCAGCAATCCGCCCAACCTTTTCACAGATACGCAGTATTTT; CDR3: CASNPPNLFTDTQYF
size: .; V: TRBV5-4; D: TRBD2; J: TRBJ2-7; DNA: TGTGCCAGCAGCCCAATAAGGAGCGGGAGTGGGGGATACGAGCAGTACTTC; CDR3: CASSPIRSGSGGYEQYF
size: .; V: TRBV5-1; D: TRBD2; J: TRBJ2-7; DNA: TGCGCCAGCAGCGGGCGGGAGTCGTACGAGCAGTACTTC; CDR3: CASSGRESYEQYF